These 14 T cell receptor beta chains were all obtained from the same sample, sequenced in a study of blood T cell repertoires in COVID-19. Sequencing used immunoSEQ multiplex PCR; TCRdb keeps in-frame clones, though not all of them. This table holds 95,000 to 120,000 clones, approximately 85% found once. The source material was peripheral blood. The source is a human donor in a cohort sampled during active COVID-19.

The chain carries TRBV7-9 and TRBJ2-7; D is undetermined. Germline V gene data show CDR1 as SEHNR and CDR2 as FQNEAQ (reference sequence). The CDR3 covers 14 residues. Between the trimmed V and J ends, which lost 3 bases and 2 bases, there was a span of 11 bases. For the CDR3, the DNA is TGTGCCAGCAGCTTCAGCCAGACAACCTACGAGCAGTACTTC. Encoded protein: CASSFSQTTYEQYF.

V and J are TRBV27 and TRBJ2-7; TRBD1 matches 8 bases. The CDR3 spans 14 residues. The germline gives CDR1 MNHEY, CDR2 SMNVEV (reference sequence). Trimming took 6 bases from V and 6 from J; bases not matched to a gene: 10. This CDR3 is CASRGGQGLLEQYF. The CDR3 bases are TGTGCCAGCAGAGGAGGACAGGGCCTCCTCGAGCAGTACTTC.

This CDR3 reads CAWSDSPWNQPQHF. The CDR3 nucleotides are TGTGCCTGGAGTGACTCTCCGTGGAATCAGCCCCAGCATTTT. The V gene is TRBV30, the J gene TRBJ1-5; D uncertain. Germline CDR1 and CDR2: GTSNPN and SVGIG (reference sequence). This CDR3 is 14 amino acids long. V shed 1 base and J shed 4 bases, with 11 bases lying between them.

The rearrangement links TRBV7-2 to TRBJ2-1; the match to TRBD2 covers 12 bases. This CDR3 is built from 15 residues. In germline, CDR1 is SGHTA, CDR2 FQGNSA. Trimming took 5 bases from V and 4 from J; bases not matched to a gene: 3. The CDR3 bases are TGTGCCAGCAGCGCCGGGACTAGCGGGTACAATGAGCAGTTCTTC. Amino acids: CASSAGTSGYNEQFF.

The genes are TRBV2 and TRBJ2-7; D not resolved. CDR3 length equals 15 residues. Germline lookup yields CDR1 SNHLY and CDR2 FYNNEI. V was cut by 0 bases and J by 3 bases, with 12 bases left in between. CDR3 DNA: TGTGCCAGCAGTGAAGCTGCAGGTTACGGCTACGAGCAGTACTTC. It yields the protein CASSEAAGYGYEQYF.

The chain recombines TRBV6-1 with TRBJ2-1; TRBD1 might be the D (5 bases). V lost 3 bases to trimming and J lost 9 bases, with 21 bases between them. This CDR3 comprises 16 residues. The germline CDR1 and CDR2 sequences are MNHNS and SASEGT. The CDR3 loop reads CASSDSRSAARGEQFF. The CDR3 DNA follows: TGTGCCAGCAGTGATAGTAGGTCGGCGGCAAGGGGTGAGCAGTTCTTC.

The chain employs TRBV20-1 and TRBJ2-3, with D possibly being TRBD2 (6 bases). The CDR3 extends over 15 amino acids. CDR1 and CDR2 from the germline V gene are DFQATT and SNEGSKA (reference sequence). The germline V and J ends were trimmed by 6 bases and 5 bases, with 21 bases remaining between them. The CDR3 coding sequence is TGCAGTGCGAGTTGGACTGGGGACGGGGGAGATACGCAGTATTTT. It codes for CSASWTGDGGDTQYF.

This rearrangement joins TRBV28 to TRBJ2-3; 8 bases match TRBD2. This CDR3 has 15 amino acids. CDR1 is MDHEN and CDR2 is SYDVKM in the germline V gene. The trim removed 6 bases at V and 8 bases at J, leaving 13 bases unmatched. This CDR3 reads CASRGSGGKMGTQYF. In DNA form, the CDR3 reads TGTGCCAGCAGAGGGAGCGGGGGAAAGATGGGTACGCAGTATTTT.

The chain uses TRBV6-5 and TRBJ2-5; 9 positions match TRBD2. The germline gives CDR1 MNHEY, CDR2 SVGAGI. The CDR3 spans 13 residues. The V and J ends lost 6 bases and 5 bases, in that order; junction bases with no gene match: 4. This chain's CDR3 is CASRAGGGETQYF. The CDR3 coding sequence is TGTGCCAGCAGAGCGGGAGGCGGGGAGACCCAGTACTTC.

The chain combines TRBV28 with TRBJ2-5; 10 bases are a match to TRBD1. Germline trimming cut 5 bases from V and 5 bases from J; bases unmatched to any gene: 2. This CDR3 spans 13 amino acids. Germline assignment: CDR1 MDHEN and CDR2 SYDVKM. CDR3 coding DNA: TGTGCCAGCAGTCCGGGACAGGGGGAGACCCAGTACTTC. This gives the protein CASSPGQGETQYF.

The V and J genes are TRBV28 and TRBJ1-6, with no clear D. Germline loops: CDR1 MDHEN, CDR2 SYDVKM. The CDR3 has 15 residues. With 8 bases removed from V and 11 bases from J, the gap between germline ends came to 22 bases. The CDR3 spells CASVGAYGEHTPLHF. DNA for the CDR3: TGTGCCAGCGTTGGCGCATACGGGGAGCATACACCCCTCCACTTT. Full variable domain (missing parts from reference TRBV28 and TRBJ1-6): DVKVTQSSRYLVKRTGEKVFLECVQDMDHENMFWYRQDPGLGLRLIYFSYDVKMKEKGDIPEGYSVSREKKERFSLILESASTNQTSMYLCASVGAYGEHTPLHFGNGTRLTVT.

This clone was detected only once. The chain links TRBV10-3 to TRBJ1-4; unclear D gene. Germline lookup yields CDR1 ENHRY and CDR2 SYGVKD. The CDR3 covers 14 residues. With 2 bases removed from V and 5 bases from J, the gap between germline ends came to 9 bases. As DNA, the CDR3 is TGTGCCATCAGTGAGAGAGGTGACAATGAAAAACTGTTTTTT. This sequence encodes CAISERGDNEKLFF.

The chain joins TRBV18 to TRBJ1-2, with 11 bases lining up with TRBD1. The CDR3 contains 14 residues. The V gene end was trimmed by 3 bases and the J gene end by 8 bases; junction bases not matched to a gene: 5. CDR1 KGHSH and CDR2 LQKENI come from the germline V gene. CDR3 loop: CASSPGQGATGYTF. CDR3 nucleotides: TGTGCCAGCTCACCCGGACAGGGGGCAACCGGCTACACCTTC. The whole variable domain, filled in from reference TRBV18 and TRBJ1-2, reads NAGVMQNPRHLVRRRGQEARLRCSPMKGHSHVYWYRQLPEEGLKFMVYLQKENIIDESGMPKERFSAEFPKEGPSILRIQQVVRGDSAAYFCASSPGQGATGYTFGSGTRLTVV.

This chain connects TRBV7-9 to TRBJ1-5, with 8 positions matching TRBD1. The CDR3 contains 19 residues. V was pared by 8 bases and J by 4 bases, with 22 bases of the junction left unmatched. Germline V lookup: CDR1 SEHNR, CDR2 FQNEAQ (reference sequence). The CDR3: CASSHQGAGGNPFNQPQHF. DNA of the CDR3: TGTGCCAGCTCTCACCAGGGGGCAGGGGGCAATCCTTTTAATCAGCCCCAGCATTTT.